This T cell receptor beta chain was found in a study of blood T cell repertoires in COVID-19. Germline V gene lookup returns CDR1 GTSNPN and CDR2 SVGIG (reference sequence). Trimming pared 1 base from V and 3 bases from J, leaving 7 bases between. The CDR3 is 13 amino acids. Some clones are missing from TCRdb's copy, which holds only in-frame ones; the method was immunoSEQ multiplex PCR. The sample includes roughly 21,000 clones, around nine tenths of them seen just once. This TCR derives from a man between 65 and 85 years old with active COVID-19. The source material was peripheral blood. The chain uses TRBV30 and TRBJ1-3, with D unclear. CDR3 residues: CAWSGAGGNTIYF. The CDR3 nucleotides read TGTGCCTGGAGTGGCGCGGGTGGAAACACCATATATTTT.